The 10 T cell receptor beta chains below all came from one sample that was sequenced in a study of PD-1 blockade in classical Hodgkin lymphoma. Indicated time point: cycle 4 day 1 (C4D1), after 6 weeks of nivolumab. Every single patient, without exception, relapsed after autologous stem cell transplantation, and brentuximab vedotin exposure varied. Assay used: immunoSEQ multiplex PCR; TCRdb lists only in-frame clones, some missing. The data show about 90,000 clones, just over 90% seen once. Sequencing was performed on peripheral blood mononuclear cells (PBMCs), taken before the fourth cycle of nivolumab. These receptor sequences come from a human donor with classical Hodgkin lymphoma.

The chain joins TRBV6-5 to TRBJ1-2; D is undetermined. V lost 6 bases and J 5 bases, leaving 13 bases between the germline ends. CDR3 size: 13 residues. The germline CDR1 and CDR2 sequences are MNHEY and SVGAGI. The CDR3 protein is CASRPNSGYGYTF. CDR3 in DNA: TGTGCCAGCAGACCCAACTCGGGGTATGGCTACACCTTC.

At least ten counts were recorded for this clone. The chain uses TRBV2 and TRBJ2-1, with unresolved D. Germline V CDR1 and CDR2: SNHLY, FYNNEI. CDR3 length: 13 residues. The ends were cut back, 4 bases at V and 3 bases at J, with 7 bases in the middle. DNA of the CDR3: TGTGCCAGCAGTGGAAGAGACTACAATGAGCAGTTCTTC. It specifies CASSGRDYNEQFF.

The chain links TRBV11-1 to TRBJ1-1; D may be TRBD1 (6 bases). The ends were cut back, 5 bases at V and 1 base at J, with 11 bases in the middle. The CDR3 contains 14 residues. CDR1 SGHAT and CDR2 FQDESV come from the germline V gene (reference sequence). CDR3 in DNA: TGTGCCAGCAGCACAGGGCCAAGGAACACTGAAGCTTTCTTT. It yields the protein CASSTGPRNTEAFF.

The V call is TRBV4-2, the J call TRBJ2-5; 15 nucleotides line up with TRBD2. CDR3 size: 17 residues. V lost 4 bases to trimming and J lost 2 bases; unmatched junction nucleotides: 5. Looked up from germline, CDR1 is LGHNA and CDR2 is YNFKEQ. The CDR3 bases are TGTGCCAGCAGCCCGCGGACTAGCGGGGGGGTACAAGAGACCCAGTACTTC. The encoded protein is CASSPRTSGGVQETQYF.

The chain joins TRBV29-1 to TRBJ2-1; D is unclear. Trimming took off 0 bases at V and 2 bases at J, with 8 bases between the two ends. Germline CDR1 reads SQVTM; CDR2 reads ANQGSEA. The CDR3 sequence is 14 residues long. This CDR3 is CSVEDIITYNEQFF. The DNA of the CDR3 is TGCAGCGTTGAAGATATCATAACCTACAATGAGCAGTTCTTC.

The chain employs TRBV5-6 and TRBJ2-2; D is uncertain. Germline CDR1 and CDR2: SGHDT and YYEEEE. Trimming pared 6 bases from V and 3 bases from J, leaving 3 bases between. This CDR3 contains 11 residues. CDR3 DNA: TGTGCCAGCAACGACACCGGGGAGCTGTTTTTT. Encoded protein: CASNDTGELFF.

The chain recombines TRBV5-1 with TRBJ2-7; 7 bases fit TRBD2. Per the germline V gene, CDR1 is SGHRS and CDR2 is YFSETQ. Trimming cost V 2 bases and J 2 bases; bases outside gene matches: 7. The CDR3 sequence is 15 residues long. The CDR3 coding sequence is TGCGCCAGCAGCTTAAATTGGGGGGGTACCTACGAGCAGTACTTC. This sequence encodes CASSLNWGGTYEQYF.

The chain employs TRBV7-7 and TRBJ2-1, with D possibly TRBD1 on 7 matching bases. V was pared by 5 bases and J by 0 bases, with 17 bases between. The CDR3 has 17 amino acids. Germline V lookup: CDR1 SSHAT, CDR2 FNYEAQ (reference sequence). The CDR3 here is CASSPLGGDSSYNEQFF. CDR3 DNA: TGTGCCAGCAGCCCTTTGGGCGGGGACAGCTCCTACAATGAGCAGTTCTTC.

V gene TRBV25-1 combines with J gene TRBJ1-4, with 8 nucleotides matching TRBD1. The CDR3 covers 14 residues. Germline CDR1 and CDR2: MGHDK and SYGVNS. J lost 3 bases, V lost 6 bases, and 3 bases had no gene match. CDR3 amino acids: CASRLGQANEKLFF. CDR3 coding DNA: TGTGCCAGCAGGCTGGGACAGGCTAATGAAAAACTGTTTTTT. The full variable domain, with the rest looked up from reference TRBV25-1 and TRBJ1-4, is EADIYQTPRYLVIGTGKKITLECSQTMGHDKMYWYQQDPGMELHLIHYSYGVNSTEKGDLSSESTVSRIRTEHFPLTLESARPSHTSQYLCASRLGQANEKLFFGSGTQLSVL.

The rearrangement uses TRBV6-5 and TRBJ1-1; no definite D call. This CDR3 has 13 amino acids. Trimming cost V 2 bases and J 5 bases, with 9 bases left between them. Germline CDR1 MNHEY, CDR2 SVGAGI. CDR3 sequence (DNA): TGTGCCAGCAGTTACCCGGGAATGACTGAAGCTTTCTTT. This sequence encodes CASSYPGMTEAFF.